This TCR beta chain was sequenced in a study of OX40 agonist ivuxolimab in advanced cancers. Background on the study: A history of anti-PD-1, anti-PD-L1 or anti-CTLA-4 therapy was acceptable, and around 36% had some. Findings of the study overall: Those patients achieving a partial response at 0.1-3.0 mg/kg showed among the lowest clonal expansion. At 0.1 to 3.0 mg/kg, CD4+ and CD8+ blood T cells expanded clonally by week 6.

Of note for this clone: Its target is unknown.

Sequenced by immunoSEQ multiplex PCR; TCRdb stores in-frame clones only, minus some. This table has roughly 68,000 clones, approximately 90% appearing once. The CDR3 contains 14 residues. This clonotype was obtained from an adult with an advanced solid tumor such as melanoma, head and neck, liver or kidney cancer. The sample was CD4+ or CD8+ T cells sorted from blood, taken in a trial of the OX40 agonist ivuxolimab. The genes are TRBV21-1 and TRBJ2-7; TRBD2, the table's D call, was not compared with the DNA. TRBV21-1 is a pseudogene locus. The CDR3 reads CASSTGLKTYEQYF. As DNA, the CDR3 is TGTGCCAGCAGCACGGGACTGAAAACCTACGAGCAGTACTTC.